The rows below give T cell receptor beta chains drawn from one sample of a study of blood T cell repertoires in COVID-19. Profiling relied on immunoSEQ multiplex PCR, and the TCRdb table lists in-frame clones only, not all of them. The sample has 310,000 or so clones, nearly 90% seen once; the top ten hold roughly 1.5%. Source material: PBMCs or T cells enriched from blood (not recorded which). These receptors were collected from a woman in her late teens or twenties with acute COVID-19. The CDR3 runs from the conserved cysteine through the conserved F or W. The D gene is left open where the match is weak. Clone size is given for some rows only: seen once, a few or many times, or a class if the clone is expanded.

J	length	V	D	size	CDR3	DNA
TRBJ2-5	17	TRBV4-1	TRBD1	.	CASSQMGQGNPQETQYF	TGCGCCAGCAGCCAGATGGGACAGGGCAACCCCCAAGAGACCCAGTACTTC
TRBJ1-2	13	TRBV30	.	few	CAWSRQAVYGYTF	TGTGCCTGGAGCAGACAGGCAGTCTATGGCTACACCTTC
TRBJ1-6	14	TRBV18	.	.	CASSPQGGNSPLHF	TGTGCCAGCTCACCCCAGGGTGGAAATTCACCCCTCCACTTT
TRBJ1-4	15	TRBV9	TRBD1	.	CASSVAGTGNEKLFF	TGTGCCAGCAGCGTAGCCGGGACAGGGAATGAAAAACTGTTTTTT
TRBJ2-5	12	TRBV28	TRBD1	.	CASSLNRGTQYF	TGTGCCAGCAGTTTAAACAGGGGGACCCAGTACTTC
TRBJ2-5	14	TRBV30	TRBD2	.	CAWTPAWGGETQYF	TGTGCCTGGACCCCAGCGTGGGGGGGGGAGACCCAGTACTTC
TRBJ2-3	13	TRBV15	.	once	CATSRVEKRSQYF	TGTGCCACCAGCAGAGTTGAAAAGCGGTCGCAGTATTTT
TRBJ2-5	15	TRBV27	.	.	CASSLVGRGPETQYF	TGTGCCAGCAGTTTAGTGGGCAGGGGCCCCGAGACCCAGTACTTC
TRBJ1-2	16	TRBV5-1	TRBD1	.	CASSPSGTGGDYGYTF	TGCGCCAGCAGCCCAAGTGGGACAGGGGGTGACTATGGCTACACCTTC
TRBJ2-2	15	TRBV19	.	.	CASSIDPSYTGELFF	TGTGCCAGTAGTATAGATCCATCATACACCGGGGAGCTGTTTTTT
TRBJ2-3	16	TRBV19	TRBD2	.	CAATGRSSGTPDAQYF	TGTGCCGCCACCGGCCGGTCTAGCGGGACCCCCGATGCGCAGTATTTT
TRBJ1-2	20	TRBV14	TRBD1	.	CASSQGARWDRGRFNYGYTF	TGTGCCAGCAGCCAAGGCGCCAGATGGGACAGGGGGCGATTTAACTATGGCTACACCTTC
TRBJ2-1	14	TRBV5-1	TRBD1	.	CASRVLTGENEQFF	TGCGCCAGCAGGGTCCTGACAGGGGAGAATGAGCAGTTCTTC
TRBJ1-1	16	TRBV13	TRBD1	.	CASSLEGQGANTEAFF	TGTGCCAGCAGCCTCGAGGGACAGGGGGCGAACACTGAAGCTTTCTTT
TRBJ2-5	13	TRBV19	.	.	CASRGSAQETQYF	TGTGCCAGTCGGGGAAGCGCCCAAGAGACCCAGTACTTC
TRBJ2-5	14	TRBV19	.	.	CASTPGRTQETQYF	TGTGCCAGTACCCCAGGGCGCACCCAAGAGACCCAGTACTTC
TRBJ1-5	14	TRBV5-1	.	few	CASSLTGGNQPQHF	TGCGCCAGCAGCTTGACCGGGGGCAATCAGCCCCAGCATTTT
TRBJ2-1	14	TRBV7-9	TRBD1	once	CASSSGQGDSEQFF	TGTGCCAGCAGCTCGGGACAGGGGGACAGTGAGCAGTTCTTC
TRBJ2-7	15	TRBV7-6	TRBD1	.	CASSLGTGVAYEQYF	TGTGCCAGCAGCTTGGGGACAGGGGTTGCCTACGAGCAGTACTTC
TRBJ1-2	15	TRBV19	TRBD1	few	CASSDRDRLSYGYTF	TGTGCCAGTAGTGACCGGGACAGGCTTAGCTATGGCTACACCTTC
TRBJ2-2	14	TRBV3-1/TRBV3-2	.	.	CAVLGGVESGELFF	TGTGCCGTACTAGGGGGAGTAGAGTCCGGGGAGCTGTTTTTT
TRBJ2-7	15	TRBV7-6	TRBD2	.	CASSLAGTSGYEQYF	TGTGCCAGCAGCTTAGCCGGGACTAGCGGTTACGAGCAGTACTTC
TRBJ1-2	13	TRBV2	.	.	CASWTTSGYGYTF	TGTGCCAGCTGGACTACTTCGGGGTATGGCTACACCTTC
TRBJ1-2	14	TRBV27	TRBD1	.	CASSSRDRGSGYTF	TGTGCCAGCAGTTCCCGGGACAGGGGTTCTGGCTACACCTTC
TRBJ1-1	10	TRBV29-1	.	.	CSGQNTEAFF	TGCAGCGGGCAGAACACTGAAGCTTTCTTT
TRBJ2-7	18	TRBV7-9	.	once	CASSLTATGFLRSYEQYF	TGTGCCAGCAGCTTAACCGCGACAGGATTCCTTAGGTCCTACGAGCAGTACTTC
TRBJ2-7	14	TRBV5-4	.	.	CASSNGGLAYEQYF	TGTGCCAGCAGCAATGGGGGACTTGCCTACGAGCAGTACTTC
TRBJ2-7	16	TRBV7-2	.	.	CASSLVGGGSSYEQYF	TGTGCCAGCAGCTTAGTGGGGGGCGGGAGTTCCTACGAGCAGTACTTC
TRBJ2-1	15	TRBV7-9	TRBD1	.	CASSPDRGSYNEQFF	TGTGCCAGCAGCCCCGACAGGGGCTCCTACAATGAGCAGTTCTTC
TRBJ1-2	13	TRBV28	.	.	CASSLYRYYGYTF	TGTGCCAGCAGTTTATACAGGTACTATGGCTACACCTTC
TRBJ1-6	14	TRBV2	TRBD1	.	CASSTGTGFSPLHF	TGTGCCAGCAGCACCGGGACAGGGTTTTCACCCCTCCACTTT
TRBJ2-2	15	TRBV5-4	.	.	CASSLGGGMQGELFF	TGTGCCAGCAGCTTGGGTGGCGGGATGCAAGGGGAGCTGTTTTTT
TRBJ2-7	13	TRBV14	TRBD1	.	CASSATGDNEQYF	TGTGCCAGCAGCGCGACAGGGGACAACGAGCAGTACTTC
TRBJ1-5	15	TRBV5-8	TRBD1	once	CASSLGQGLNQPQHF	TGTGCCAGCAGCTTGGGACAGGGGTTAAATCAGCCCCAGCATTTT
TRBJ1-2	15	TRBV9	TRBD1	.	CASSLGQGANHGYTF	TGTGCCAGCAGCCTGGGACAGGGAGCAAATCATGGCTACACCTTC
TRBJ1-5	14	TRBV7-2	.	.	CASSYSGVGQPQHF	TGTGCCAGCAGCTATTCAGGGGTAGGGCAGCCCCAGCATTTT
TRBJ2-7	15	TRBV7-6	TRBD1	.	CASSLGRQGIGEQYF	TGTGCCAGCAGCTTAGGTAGACAGGGGATTGGCGAGCAGTACTTC
TRBJ2-1	15	TRBV7-8	.	.	CASTPPAGSYNEQFF	TGTGCCAGCACCCCACCGGCGGGATCCTACAATGAGCAGTTCTTC
TRBJ2-1	14	TRBV28	.	.	CASSLAGGPDEQFF	TGTGCCAGCAGTTTGGCCGGAGGTCCCGATGAGCAGTTCTTC
TRBJ1-5	16	TRBV7-2	.	.	CASSPDSQGINQPQHF	TGTGCCAGCAGCCCGGACAGCCAGGGGATCAATCAGCCCCAGCATTTT
TRBJ1-1	12	TRBV30	.	.	CAWRGSDTEAFF	TGTGCCTGGAGGGGGAGTGACACTGAAGCTTTCTTT
TRBJ2-5	16	TRBV28	.	.	CASINSDEQGRETQYF	TGTGCCAGCATCAACTCCGACGAACAGGGAAGAGAGACCCAGTACTTC
TRBJ2-7	17	TRBV23-1	.	.	CASSPVGNRSFCYEQYF	TGCGCCAGCAGTCCCGTAGGGAACAGGTCTTTTTGCTACGAGCAGTACTTC
TRBJ2-7	13	TRBV5-1	.	.	CASSLGIDYEQYF	TGCGCCAGCAGCTTGGGAATAGACTACGAGCAGTACTTC
TRBJ1-2	16	TRBV27	.	.	CASSPGGGTRPYGYTF	TGTGCCAGCAGTCCGGGGGGAGGGACCAGGCCATATGGCTACACCTTC
TRBJ2-7	12	TRBV18	.	.	CASSPPLGEQYF	TGTGCCAGCTCACCCCCGCTCGGCGAGCAGTACTTC
TRBJ1-2	14	TRBV30	.	.	CAWSVAGVVYGYTF	TGTGCCTGGAGTGTAGCCGGGGTGGTCTATGGCTACACCTTC
TRBJ2-3	15	TRBV29-1	TRBD2	.	CSVGGLAGAPDTQYF	TGCAGCGTGGGGGGACTAGCGGGAGCCCCAGATACGCAGTATTTT
TRBJ1-2	14	TRBV27	.	.	CASSPYSNSYGYTF	TGTGCCAGCAGTCCCTACTCCAACAGCTATGGCTACACCTTC
TRBJ1-1	13	TRBV2	.	.	CASFKMGDSEAFF	TGTGCCAGTTTTAAAATGGGGGACTCCGAAGCTTTCTTT
TRBJ2-3	18	TRBV11-2	TRBD2	.	CASSSIYRGLAMTDTQYF	TGTGCCAGCAGCTCCATATACCGGGGACTAGCCATGACAGATACGCAGTATTTT
TRBJ1-4	15	TRBV9	.	once	CASSPTGGINEKLFF	TGTGCCAGCAGCCCAACCGGGGGAATTAATGAAAAACTGTTTTTT
TRBJ1-4	15	TRBV7-8	.	once	CASSPGRARNEKLFF	TGTGCCAGCAGCCCGGGGAGGGCCCGAAATGAAAAACTGTTTTTT
TRBJ1-2	14	TRBV5-1	TRBD1	.	CASSLGTGANGYTF	TGCGCCAGCAGCCTTGGGACAGGGGCGAATGGCTACACCTTC
TRBJ2-7	15	TRBV5-5	TRBD1	.	CASSLLDRVHYEQYF	TGTGCCAGCAGCCTTCTAGACAGGGTCCACTACGAGCAGTACTTC